This TCR beta chain was sequenced in a study of regulatory T cells in long-lasting Graves disease. Study information: A definition of persistent Graves' disease required over 5 years of antithyroid drugs plus positive TSH receptor antibodies.

Overall study findings and caveats: Compared with new cases, persistent Graves' patients showed reduced TCR diversity. There was favoring of TRBV28, TRBJ1-2 and TRBJ2-5 in persistent disease.

CDR3 length: 10 residues. V dropped 5 bases and J dropped 4 bases, with 3 bases sitting between them. Germline V gives CDR1 SNHLY, CDR2 FYNNEI. Time point defined: persistent/refractory GD, antithyroid drugs over 5 years with positive TRAb. RNA from PBMCs was the source of the TCR library. Combining iRepertoire HTBI primers with Arm-PCR of CDR3 regions, the authors built TCR beta libraries. TCRdb reprocessed the multiplex PCR reads with MiXCR, giving one entry per CDR3 protein. The sample includes a few hundred thousand distinct CDR3 sequences, 20% to 25% of them seen just once. This clonotype was counted ten times or more. The antigen remains undetermined.

The chain recombines TRBV2 with TRBJ2-7, with unresolved D. This sample comprised peripheral blood mononuclear cells (PBMCs), obtained when the disease was refractory, from a patient treated with antithyroid drugs. The origin of this receptor is a female donor with Graves disease. Here the CDR3 DNA reads TGTGCCAGCAGTCAATACGAGCAGTACTTC. Its translation is CASSQYEQYF.